Each of the 26 T cell receptor beta chains below was sequenced from the same sample in a study of tumor and adjacent non-tumor tissue in lung cancer. The template was RNA from unsorted bulk tissue. More than 3 cm separated this lung sample from the edge of the tumor. A modified ARM-PCR protocol with three rounds of nested PCR amplified TCRbeta. TCRdb re-analysed the multiplex PCR reads in MiXCR, keeping a single row per CDR3 protein. Here the sample spans nearly 50,000 distinct CDR3 sequences, 64% being singletons. The sequencing input was distant non-tumor lung tissue. All receptors come from a woman aged 65 to 85 with non-small cell lung cancer.

Turning to this clonotype: A much more abundant neighbour one base away suggests this may be a read error. The genes are TRBV20-1 and TRBJ2-1; no definite D call. V shed 0 bases and J shed 10 bases, with 13 bases lying between them. Germline assignment: CDR1 DFQATT and CDR2 SNEGSKA (reference sequence). This CDR3 comprises 13 residues. The CDR3 sequence: CSARDHSPGEQFF. For the CDR3, the DNA is TGCAGTGCTAGAGATCACAGTCCGGGCGAGCAGTTCTTC.

Concerning this clonotype: An end of the junction differs from the germline gene, which may be a read error. The chain links TRBV29-1 to TRBJ2-1; D tentatively fits TRBD1 or TRBD2 (5 bases each). The CDR3 extends over 12 amino acids. The germline CDR1 and CDR2 sequences are SQVTM and ANQGSEA. DNA for the CDR3: TGCAGCATTGAGTTGGACGGGGCTGGGCAGTTCTTC. Protein product: CSIELDGAGQFF.

This clonotype was observed a few times. The V and J genes are TRBV5-1 and TRBJ1-1; no firm D call. CDR1 is SGHRS, CDR2 YFSETQ, per germline. V lost 5 bases to trimming and J lost 1 base, with 12 bases between them. There are 14 residues in the CDR3. The CDR3: CASRYEIGNTEAFF. The DNA for the CDR3 is TGCGCCAGCAGGTACGAAATAGGGAACACTGAAGCTTTCTTT.

Note on this clonotype: One end of the junction is discordant with germline, which a read error may explain. The chain is built from TRBV5-1 and TRBJ1-1; no clear D. CDR1 and CDR2 (germline): SGHRS, YFSETQ. This CDR3 comprises 15 residues. The CDR3 sequence is CAISLFRNMNTEGFF. CDR3 coding DNA: TGCGCCATCAGCTTGTTTAGGAACATGAACACTGAAGGTTTCTTT. The full variable domain, in which reference TRBV5-1 and TRBJ1-1 provide the parts outside the CDR3, is KAGVTQTPRYLIKTRGQQVTLSCSPISGHRSVSWYQQTPGQGLQFLFEYFSETQRNKGNFPGRFSGRQFSNSRSEMNVSTLELGDSALYLCAISLFRNMNTEGFFGQGTRLTVV.

To note about this clonotype: Sequence at one end of the junction differs from germline and may be a read error. V and J are TRBV5-6 and TRBJ2-7; no definite D call. The CDR3 length is 13 residues. Germline CDR1 is SGHDT and CDR2 is YYEEEE. The CDR3 coding sequence is TGTGCCAGCAGCCGAGACGTGATATACGGGCAGTACTTC. It is translated as CASSRDVIYGQYF.

This clonotype has just one count. Possible read error: a much larger clone is one base away. This chain joins TRBV10-3 and TRBJ2-7; possible D gene TRBD2, 7 bases. V was shortened by 10 bases and J by 2 bases, with 18 bases between the two germline ends. This CDR3 has 14 amino acids. CDR1 is ENHRY, CDR2 SYGVKD, per germline. This CDR3 is CATRGRGKAYEQYF. The CDR3 coding sequence is TGTGCCACCCGGGGGAGGGGGAAAGCCTACGAGCAGTACTTC.

The chain uses TRBV7-8 and TRBJ2-7; no firm D call. The V end lost 4 bases, the J end lost 6 bases, and 10 bases lay between the germline ends. CDR1 and CDR2 from the germline V gene are SGHVS and FQNEAQ. The CDR3 length is 12 residues. CDR3 loop: CASSSGVCEQYF. CDR3 nucleotide sequence: TGTGCCAGCAGCTCCGGAGTATGCGAGCAGTACTTC.

J is TRBJ1-4 and V is TRBV30; D unclear. The CDR3 loop spans 13 amino acids. CDR1 and CDR2 from the germline V gene are GTSNPN and SVGIG (reference sequence). Trimming removed 3 bases at V and 0 bases at J, with 5 bases between. The DNA for the CDR3 is TGTGCCTGGAGCGGATCAACTAATGAAAAACTGTTTTTT. Amino acid sequence: CAWSGSTNEKLFF.

This clonotype was counted many times. CDR3 bases: TGTGCCAGTAGTTCCGGGGAAAACTACGAGCAGTACTTC. Protein: CASSSGENYEQYF. The chain uses TRBV19 and TRBJ2-7; weak D call: TRBD2 (5 bases). The CDR3 extends over 13 amino acids. Germline lookup yields CDR1 LNHDA and CDR2 SQIVND (reference sequence). V lost 5 bases and J 3 bases, leaving 11 bases between the germline ends.

The V call is TRBV12-3 or TRBV12-4, the J call TRBJ2-5; TRBD1 is a possible D gene (6 bases). This CDR3 contains 14 residues. Trimming removed 7 bases at V and 5 bases at J, with 17 bases between. The CDR3 spells CASNIGTWKETQYF. CDR3 nucleotides: TGTGCCAGCAATATCGGGACATGGAAGGAGACCCAGTACTTC.

This clonotype was detected only a few times. Being one base from a much bigger clone, this may be a read error. The chain has TRBV6-2 or TRBV6-3 and TRBJ1-2, with TRBD1 matching 7 bases. CDR1 and CDR2 (germline): MNHEY, SVGEGT. The CDR3 has 15 amino acids. CDR3 sequence reads: CANSYNRRGNYGYTF. CDR3 in DNA: TGTGCCAACAGTTACAATCGCAGGGGGAACTATGGCTACACCTTC.

In its sample, this clonotype was seen a few times. This may stem from a read error, because a much larger clone lies one nucleotide away. The V gene is TRBV5-6, the J gene TRBJ2-1, with 11 positions matching TRBD1. The CDR3 is 16 residues long. Germline assignment: CDR1 SGHDT and CDR2 YYEEEE. The ends lost 5 bases at V and 8 bases at J; junction bases unmatched: 12. The CDR3 region is CASRARRDRGYHEQFF. The CDR3 region has the DNA TGTGCCAGCAGGGCTCGCCGGGACAGGGGGTACCATGAGCAGTTCTTC.

Concerning this clonotype: A much more abundant neighbour one base away suggests this may be a read error. The chain combines TRBV5-1 with TRBJ1-1; D is unclear. CDR3 length equals 15 residues. CDR1 SGHRS and CDR2 YFSETQ come from the germline V gene. The CDR3, as DNA: TGCGCCAACAGCGGCGATGGGTATATGAACACTGAAGCTTTCTTT. Translated, it gives CANSGDGYMNTEAFF.

For this clonotype: It may be a read error: a sequence one base away is much more abundant. V gene TRBV28 combines with J gene TRBJ1-6; D possibly corresponds to TRBD1 (5 bases). V lost 1 base to trimming and J lost 12 bases, with 16 bases between them. CDR1 MDHEN and CDR2 SYDVKM come from the germline V gene. There are 15 residues in the CDR3. The CDR3 loop is CASSLLYGGDLPLHF. DNA for the CDR3: TGTGCCAGCAGTTTATTATACGGGGGGGATTTACCCCTCCACTTT.

On this clonotype itself: It may be a read error: a sequence one base away is much more abundant. The chain links TRBV28 to TRBJ1-5; D gene unclear. V was trimmed by 6 bases and J by 9 bases, leaving 18 bases between them. Looked up from germline, CDR1 is MDHEN and CDR2 is SYDVKM. This CDR3 is 14 amino acids long. In nucleotides, the CDR3 is TGTGCCAGCAGAGCGGAGGGTATACCGGGGCCCCAGCATTTT. This encodes CASRAEGIPGPQHF.

This CDR3 reads CVSSYTSASVYEQYF. The CDR3, as DNA: TGTGTCAGTAGTTATACTAGCGCGAGCGTCTACGAGCAGTACTTC. The chain is built from TRBV5-5 and TRBJ2-7; 7 bases align to TRBD2. This CDR3 has 15 residues. In germline, CDR1 is SGHKS, CDR2 YYEKEE (reference sequence).

As for this clonotype: Germline is not matched at one junction end, which may reflect a read error. The rearrangement links TRBV5-1 to TRBJ2-3; TRBD2 might be the D (5 bases). The CDR3 has 16 amino acids. Germline V gene data show CDR1 as SGHRS and CDR2 as YFSETQ. In DNA, the CDR3 is TGCGCCAGCAACTTGAACACGGGATCGCCCACAGATACTCAGTATTTT. Amino acids: CASNLNTGSPTDTQYF.

A remark on this clonotype: One junction end disagrees with the germline gene, perhaps due to a read error. The rearrangement uses TRBV6-1 and TRBJ2-1, with unresolved D. This CDR3 contains 12 residues. Germline lookup yields CDR1 MNHNS and CDR2 SASEGT. CDR3 sequence (DNA): TGTGCCAGCAGTGAAATATGGAATGAGGAGTTCTTC. Protein product: CASSEIWNEEFF.

With respect to this clonotype: One end of the junction is discordant with germline, which a read error may explain. The CDR3 reads CASRSDKISCNEQFF. The CDR3 nucleotides are TGTGCCAGCAGAAGCGATAAAATCTCCTGCAATGAGCAGTTCTTC. The rearrangement joins TRBV27 to TRBJ2-1; no clear D. Looked up from germline, CDR1 is MNHEY and CDR2 is SMNVEV (reference sequence). This CDR3 is 15 amino acids long.

Comments on this clonotype: At one boundary the junction diverges from the germline segment, which might be a read error. The chain has TRBV20-1 and TRBJ2-7; TRBD2 might be the D (5 bases). The germline CDR1 and CDR2 sequences are DFQATT and SNEGSKA (reference sequence). This CDR3 has 14 amino acids. The CDR3 loop is CSATKTRSFDEHYF. CDR3 in DNA: TGCAGTGCCACCAAAACTAGGTCTTTCGATGAGCACTACTTC.

This clonotype was recorded a few times. The chain combines TRBV7-9 with TRBJ1-4; maybe TRBD1 (5 bases). The V and J ends lost 5 bases and 5 bases respectively, with 15 bases between them. The CDR3 is 15 amino acids. Germline lookup yields CDR1 SEHNR and CDR2 FQNEAQ (reference sequence). The CDR3 DNA is TGTGCCAGCAGCCAACAGACAGTATTAAATGAAAAACTGTTTTTT. Encoded protein: CASSQQTVLNEKLFF.

This clonotype occurred many times. This chain uses TRBV5-4 with TRBJ1-6; possible D gene TRBD1, 6 bases. Germline CDR1 reads SGHNT; CDR2 reads YYREEE (reference sequence). Trimming took 0 bases from V and 7 from J, leaving 11 bases between them. CDR3 length: 15 residues. CDR3 region: CASSLEARGNSPLHF. In DNA, the CDR3 is TGTGCCAGCAGCTTGGAGGCCAGGGGAAATTCACCCCTCCACTTT.

This chain uses TRBV29-1 with TRBJ2-5; TRBD2 is a possible D gene (6 bases). The CDR3 sequence is 14 residues long. Looked up from germline, CDR1 is SQVTM and CDR2 is ANQGSEA. The V gene lost 4 bases and the J gene lost 6 bases, with 18 bases spanning the gap. This CDR3 reads CSVGLASGGKTQYF. CDR3 sequence (DNA): TGCAGCGTTGGTCTGGCTTCAGGAGGGAAGACCCAGTACTTC. The whole variable domain, remainder taken from reference TRBV29-1 and TRBJ2-5, is SAVISQKPSRDICQRGTSLTIQCQVDSQVTMMFWYRQQPGQSLTLIATANQGSEATYESGFVIDKFPISRPNLTFSTLTVSNMSPEDSSIYLCSVGLASGGKTQYFGPGTRLLVL.

In regard to this clonotype: A much larger clone sits a single nucleotide away, making a read error possible. The gene calls are TRBV28 and TRBJ2-3; the match to TRBD1 covers 9 bases. The CDR3 contains 16 residues. From germline, CDR1 is MDHEN and CDR2 SYDVKM. The chain's CDR3 is CASSADGTGSPDAQYF. CDR3 nucleotide sequence: TGTGCCAGCAGCGCCGACGGGACAGGGAGTCCAGATGCGCAGTATTTT.

A remark on this clonotype: A read error is possible here, since a much larger clone lies one base away. The gene calls are TRBV5-1 and TRBJ2-1; 8 nucleotides agree with TRBD1. The CDR3 is 15 residues long. Germline CDR1 reads SGHRS; CDR2 reads YFSETQ. The CDR3 reads CAGSIRGQTYNEQFF. CDR3 coding DNA: TGCGCCGGCAGCATCAGGGGGCAAACCTACAATGAGCAGTTCTTC. Variable domain in full (rest from reference TRBV5-1 and TRBJ2-1): KAGVTQTPRYLIKTRGQQVTLSCSPISGHRSVSWYQQTPGQGLQFLFEYFSETQRNKGNFPGRFSGRQFSNSRSEMNVSTLELGDSALYLCAGSIRGQTYNEQFFGPGTRLTVL.

The rearrangement links TRBV15 to TRBJ1-2; D call uncertain. Germline CDR1 and CDR2: LNHNV and YYDKDF (reference sequence). Trimming removed 0 bases at V and 1 base at J, with 6 bases between. CDR3 length: 14 residues. For the CDR3, the DNA is TGTGCCACCAGCAGAGAGAGGGTTAACTATGGCTACACCTTC. This gives the protein CATSRERVNYGYTF.